This is a list of T cell receptor beta chains from one sample in a study of blood T cells in healthy people across ages. TCRdb re-called the 5' RACE reads with MiXCR, one entry per CDR3 protein. The sample lists about 1.6 million distinct CDR3 sequences; roughly a third were seen once. The specimen sequenced was blood. These receptors all stem from a woman in her thirties in good health. Both conserved end residues are part of each CDR3. The D gene is left open where the match is weak. Not every row has a clone size; where given, it reads once, few, many or a size class.

j_call: TRBJ2-1
v_call: TRBV3-1
clone_size: few
d_call: TRBD1
cdr3_aa: CASSQAGTGLYEQFF
cdr3_nt: TGTGCCAGCAGCCAGGCCGGGACAGGGTTGTATGAGCAGTTCTTC

j_call: TRBJ1-1
v_call: TRBV27
clone_size: -
d_call: -
cdr3_aa: CASSLGYGGMNTEAFF
cdr3_nt: TGTGCCAGCAGTCTAGGCTATGGGGGAATGAACACTGAAGCTTTCTTT

j_call: TRBJ2-1
v_call: TRBV27
clone_size: few
d_call: -
cdr3_aa: CASKMAELYNEQFF
cdr3_nt: TGTGCCAGCAAAATGGCGGAACTCTACAATGAGCAGTTCTTC

j_call: TRBJ2-1
v_call: TRBV20-1
clone_size: -
d_call: -
cdr3_aa: CSASLGRGHEQFF
cdr3_nt: TGCAGTGCTAGCTTAGGTAGGGGCCATGAGCAGTTCTTC

j_call: TRBJ1-2
v_call: TRBV5-1
clone_size: -
d_call: TRBD1
cdr3_aa: CASSPQGSGCYGYTF
cdr3_nt: TGCGCCAGCAGCCCACAGGGGTCAGGGTGCTATGGCTACACCTTC

j_call: TRBJ2-7
v_call: TRBV20-1
clone_size: -
d_call: TRBD2
cdr3_aa: CSAQTATSTSGAQYF
cdr3_nt: TGCAGTGCCCAGACAGCAACTTCAACGAGCGGGGCGCAGTACTTC

j_call: TRBJ2-1
v_call: TRBV6-2/TRBV6-3
clone_size: few
d_call: -
cdr3_aa: CASSSPVYEQFF
cdr3_nt: TGTGCCAGCAGTTCCCCTGTCTATGAGCAGTTCTTC

j_call: TRBJ2-1
v_call: TRBV2
clone_size: -
d_call: TRBD2
cdr3_aa: CASISGLAGEDEQFF
cdr3_nt: TGTGCCAGCATCTCTGGACTAGCGGGAGAAGATGAGCAGTTCTTC

j_call: TRBJ2-5
v_call: TRBV20-1
clone_size: -
d_call: -
cdr3_aa: CSAPSAGTFQETQYF
cdr3_nt: TGCAGTGCCCCTTCGGCGGGGACCTTTCAAGAGACCCAGTACTTC

j_call: TRBJ2-1
v_call: TRBV6-5
clone_size: -
d_call: TRBD2
cdr3_aa: CASSPTLASGGAWGNEQFF
cdr3_nt: TGTGCCAGCAGTCCTACTCTAGCTAGCGGGGGGGCTTGGGGAAATGAGCAGTTCTTC

j_call: TRBJ2-1
v_call: TRBV25-1
clone_size: -
d_call: -
cdr3_aa: CANSETEVPNEQFF
cdr3_nt: TGTGCCAACAGTGAAACCGAAGTTCCCAATGAGCAGTTCTTC

j_call: TRBJ2-7
v_call: TRBV5-1
clone_size: -
d_call: TRBD2
cdr3_aa: CASRTSGSWEQYF
cdr3_nt: TGCGCCAGCCGCACTAGCGGGTCGTGGGAGCAGTACTTC

j_call: TRBJ2-2
v_call: TRBV18
clone_size: -
d_call: -
cdr3_aa: CASSPPVANTGELFF
cdr3_nt: TGTGCCAGCTCACCACCCGTAGCTAACACCGGGGAGCTGTTTTTT

j_call: TRBJ2-1
v_call: TRBV13
clone_size: few
d_call: -
cdr3_aa: CASSPYLSDNEQFF
cdr3_nt: TGTGCCAGCAGCCCCTATCTTTCAGACAATGAGCAGTTCTTC

j_call: TRBJ1-5
v_call: TRBV27
clone_size: -
d_call: -
cdr3_aa: CASSPWGVGNQPQHF
cdr3_nt: TGTGCCAGCAGCCCCTGGGGTGTTGGCAATCAGCCCCAGCATTTT

j_call: TRBJ2-7
v_call: TRBV11-2
clone_size: few
d_call: TRBD1
cdr3_aa: CASLARAQPGTGTISTDEQYF
cdr3_nt: TGTGCCAGTTTAGCTAGGGCACAACCCGGGACAGGGACCATATCCACCGACGAGCAGTACTTC

j_call: TRBJ2-5
v_call: TRBV11-2
clone_size: many
d_call: -
cdr3_aa: CASSLDFGGETQYF
cdr3_nt: TGCGCCAGCAGCCTAGACTTTGGTGGGGAGACCCAGTACTTC

j_call: TRBJ1-2
v_call: TRBV3-1
clone_size: -
d_call: TRBD1
cdr3_aa: CASSQRGQWRGYTF
cdr3_nt: TGTGCCAGCAGCCAACGGGGACAGTGGCGCGGCTACACCTTC

j_call: TRBJ1-1
v_call: TRBV7-9
clone_size: few
d_call: TRBD1
cdr3_aa: CASSSRQGAEAFF
cdr3_nt: TGTGCCAGCAGCTCCCGACAGGGGGCTGAAGCTTTCTTT

j_call: TRBJ2-3
v_call: TRBV7-2
clone_size: few
d_call: -
cdr3_aa: CASSLARGRSTDTQYF
cdr3_nt: TGTGCCAGCAGTTTGGCCCGGGGTCGGAGCACAGATACGCAGTATTTT

j_call: TRBJ2-5
v_call: TRBV29-1
clone_size: -
d_call: TRBD1
cdr3_aa: CSVVRDRVAYF
cdr3_nt: TGCAGCGTTGTCCGGGACAGGGTCGCGTACTTC

j_call: TRBJ2-3
v_call: TRBV28
clone_size: -
d_call: -
cdr3_aa: CASSYLLNYDTSTDTQYF
cdr3_nt: TGTGCCAGCAGTTATCTCCTGAACTACGATACCTCCACAGATACGCAGTATTTT

j_call: TRBJ2-1
v_call: TRBV6-2/TRBV6-3
clone_size: -
d_call: TRBD2
cdr3_aa: CASSYGLVFNEQFF
cdr3_nt: TGTGCCAGCAGTTACGGACTAGTCTTTAATGAGCAGTTCTTC

j_call: TRBJ1-4
v_call: TRBV13
clone_size: few
d_call: -
cdr3_aa: CASSLIKGGEKLFF
cdr3_nt: TGTGCCAGCAGCTTAATAAAGGGAGGGGAAAAACTGTTTTTT

j_call: TRBJ2-5
v_call: TRBV20-1
clone_size: -
d_call: TRBD2
cdr3_aa: CSPSGGLGETQYF
cdr3_nt: TGCAGTCCGTCGGGGGGGCTCGGGGAGACCCAGTACTTC

j_call: TRBJ2-1
v_call: TRBV29-1
clone_size: many
d_call: TRBD2
cdr3_aa: CSVEPLADGYNEQFF
cdr3_nt: TGCAGCGTTGAACCGCTAGCGGACGGTTACAATGAGCAGTTCTTC

j_call: TRBJ1-3
v_call: TRBV27
clone_size: few
d_call: -
cdr3_aa: CASGFNSGNTIYF
cdr3_nt: TGTGCCAGCGGATTTAACTCTGGAAACACCATATATTTT

j_call: TRBJ2-1
v_call: TRBV13
clone_size: few
d_call: -
cdr3_aa: CASSDERARGFF
cdr3_nt: TGTGCCAGCAGCGATGAACGGGCCCGAGGGTTCTTC

j_call: TRBJ2-1
v_call: TRBV29-1
clone_size: -
d_call: -
cdr3_aa: CSVEGSSGTMSPYNEQFF
cdr3_nt: TGCAGCGTTGAAGGGAGCAGCGGGACAATGAGCCCCTACAATGAGCAGTTCTTC

j_call: TRBJ2-2
v_call: TRBV20-1
clone_size: few
d_call: TRBD2
cdr3_aa: CSAQGLAGGPTGELFF
cdr3_nt: TGCAGTGCCCAAGGACTAGCGGGGGGTCCCACCGGGGAGCTGTTTTTT

j_call: TRBJ2-7
v_call: TRBV20-1
clone_size: -
d_call: TRBD2
cdr3_aa: CSAPTSGSSEQYF
cdr3_nt: TGCAGTGCCCCGACTAGCGGGAGTTCTGAGCAGTACTTC

j_call: TRBJ1-2
v_call: TRBV6-2/TRBV6-3
clone_size: -
d_call: -
cdr3_aa: CASRLGTYGYTF
cdr3_nt: TGTGCCAGCAGACTCGGAACCTATGGCTACACCTTC

j_call: TRBJ2-7
v_call: TRBV18
clone_size: -
d_call: TRBD2
cdr3_aa: CASSPGPSGRSYEQYF
cdr3_nt: TGTGCCAGCTCACCAGGCCCTAGCGGGAGGTCCTACGAGCAGTACTTC

j_call: TRBJ2-3
v_call: TRBV9
clone_size: -
d_call: -
cdr3_aa: CASKSGTWGDTQYF
cdr3_nt: TGTGCCAGCAAGTCCGGGACGTGGGGCGATACGCAGTATTTT

j_call: TRBJ2-3
v_call: TRBV20-1
clone_size: -
d_call: -
cdr3_aa: CSARGRGGTDTQYF
cdr3_nt: TGCAGTGCCAGGGGGAGGGGGGGCACAGATACGCAGTATTTT

j_call: TRBJ2-5
v_call: TRBV7-9
clone_size: few
d_call: TRBD2
cdr3_aa: CASSLGTPGRETQYF
cdr3_nt: TGTGCCAGCAGCTTAGGAACACCCGGGAGGGAGACCCAGTACTTC

j_call: TRBJ2-7
v_call: TRBV7-6
clone_size: -
d_call: -
cdr3_aa: CASSSEQAEQYF
cdr3_nt: TGTGCCAGCAGCTCTGAGCAGGCCGAGCAGTACTTC

j_call: TRBJ2-5
v_call: TRBV10-3
clone_size: -
d_call: -
cdr3_aa: CAISEGQPAQETQYF
cdr3_nt: TGTGCCATCAGTGAGGGCCAGCCGGCACAAGAGACCCAGTACTTC

j_call: TRBJ1-5
v_call: TRBV18
clone_size: -
d_call: -
cdr3_aa: CASSWTDKTNQPQHF
cdr3_nt: TGTGCCAGCTCATGGACAGATAAAACTAATCAGCCCCAGCATTTT

j_call: TRBJ2-5
v_call: TRBV20-1
clone_size: few
d_call: TRBD2
cdr3_aa: CSASLAGGTEETQYF
cdr3_nt: TGCAGTGCTAGTCTAGCGGGGGGAACGGAGGAGACCCAGTACTTC

j_call: TRBJ2-3
v_call: TRBV14
clone_size: few
d_call: TRBD2
cdr3_aa: CASSFRTSGASTDTQYF
cdr3_nt: TGTGCCAGCAGTTTTCGGACTAGCGGAGCTAGCACAGATACGCAGTATTTT

j_call: TRBJ2-1
v_call: TRBV28
clone_size: -
d_call: TRBD2
cdr3_aa: CASTDLLAGPNEQFF
cdr3_nt: TGTGCCAGCACCGACCTCCTAGCGGGCCCCAATGAGCAGTTCTTC

j_call: TRBJ1-2
v_call: TRBV4-1
clone_size: -
d_call: TRBD1
cdr3_aa: CASSQAKGQGGNYGYTF
cdr3_nt: TGCGCCAGCAGCCAAGCGAAGGGACAGGGGGGGAACTATGGCTACACCTTC

j_call: TRBJ2-1
v_call: TRBV5-1
clone_size: -
d_call: TRBD2
cdr3_aa: CASSLALAGPTGNEQFF
cdr3_nt: TGCGCCAGCAGCTTGGCACTAGCGGGCCCCACTGGGAATGAGCAGTTCTTC

j_call: TRBJ2-3
v_call: TRBV4-2
clone_size: -
d_call: -
cdr3_aa: CASSQEGSWGDTQYF
cdr3_nt: TGTGCCAGCAGCCAGGAGGGCAGTTGGGGGGATACGCAGTATTTT

j_call: TRBJ2-7
v_call: TRBV7-8
clone_size: -
d_call: -
cdr3_aa: CASSFGEAPEQYF
cdr3_nt: TGTGCCAGCAGCTTCGGGGAGGCCCCGGAGCAGTACTTC

j_call: TRBJ2-1
v_call: TRBV4-1
clone_size: -
d_call: -
cdr3_aa: CASSQRDQSSYNEQFF
cdr3_nt: TGCGCCAGCAGCCAGCGGGACCAGAGCTCCTACAATGAGCAGTTCTTC

j_call: TRBJ2-3
v_call: TRBV6-1
clone_size: once
d_call: TRBD1
cdr3_aa: CASSTRDRGRPDTQYF
cdr3_nt: TGTGCCAGCAGTACCCGGGACAGGGGGCGGCCAGATACGCAGTATTTT

j_call: TRBJ2-5
v_call: TRBV9
clone_size: -
d_call: TRBD2
cdr3_aa: CASSGPGLAFQETQYF
cdr3_nt: TGTGCCAGCAGCGGACCGGGACTAGCGTTTCAAGAGACCCAGTACTTC

j_call: TRBJ2-7
v_call: TRBV4-1
clone_size: -
d_call: -
cdr3_aa: CASSQESSLGGLFSYEQYF
cdr3_nt: TGCGCCAGCAGCCAAGAGTCCTCTCTGGGGGGGCTCTTTTCCTACGAGCAGTACTTC

j_call: TRBJ2-3
v_call: TRBV6-1
clone_size: -
d_call: TRBD2
cdr3_aa: CASSHPGTSGGADTQYF
cdr3_nt: TGTGCCAGCAGTCATCCCGGGACTAGCGGGGGGGCCGATACGCAGTATTTT

j_call: TRBJ1-1
v_call: TRBV7-9
clone_size: few
d_call: -
cdr3_aa: CASSKMAGAGLNTEAFF
cdr3_nt: TGTGCCAGCAGCAAAATGGCGGGCGCAGGGCTGAACACTGAAGCTTTCTTT

j_call: TRBJ2-1
v_call: TRBV7-2
clone_size: many
d_call: -
cdr3_aa: CASSLAASSYNEQFF
cdr3_nt: TGTGCCAGCAGCTTAGCGGCTAGCTCCTACAATGAGCAGTTCTTC